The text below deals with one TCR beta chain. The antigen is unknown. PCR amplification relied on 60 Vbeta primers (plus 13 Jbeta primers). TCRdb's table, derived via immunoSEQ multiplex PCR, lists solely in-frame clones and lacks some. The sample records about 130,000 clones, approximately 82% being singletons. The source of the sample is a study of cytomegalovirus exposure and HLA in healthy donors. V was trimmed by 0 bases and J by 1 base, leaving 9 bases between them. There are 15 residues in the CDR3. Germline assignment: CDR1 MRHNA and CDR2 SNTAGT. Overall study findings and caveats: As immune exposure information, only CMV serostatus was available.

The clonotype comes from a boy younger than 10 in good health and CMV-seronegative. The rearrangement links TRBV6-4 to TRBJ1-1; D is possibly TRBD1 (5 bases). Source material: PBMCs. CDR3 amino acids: CASSDSAGPNTEAFF. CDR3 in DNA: TGTGCCAGCAGTGACTCGGCAGGGCCGAACACTGAAGCTTTCTTT.